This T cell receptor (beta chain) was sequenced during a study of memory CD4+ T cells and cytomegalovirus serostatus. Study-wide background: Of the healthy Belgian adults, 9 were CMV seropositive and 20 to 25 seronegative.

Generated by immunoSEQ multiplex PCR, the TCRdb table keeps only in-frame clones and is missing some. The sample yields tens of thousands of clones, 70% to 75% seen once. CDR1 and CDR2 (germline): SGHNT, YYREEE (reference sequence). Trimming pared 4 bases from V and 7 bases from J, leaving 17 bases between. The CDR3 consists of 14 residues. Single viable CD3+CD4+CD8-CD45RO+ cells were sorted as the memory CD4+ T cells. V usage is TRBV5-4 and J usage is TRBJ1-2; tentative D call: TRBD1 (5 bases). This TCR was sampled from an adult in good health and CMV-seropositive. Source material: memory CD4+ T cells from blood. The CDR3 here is CASSRSGGVRGYTF. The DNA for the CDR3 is TGTGCCAGCAGCCGGTCGGGGGGTGTGCGTGGCTACACCTTC.